This entry lists 20 T cell receptor beta chains sequenced from one sample in a study of CD8 T cells in Susac syndrome. 0.5 to 1 ug RNA was reverse transcribed with random hexamers. TCRdb reprocessed the immunoSEQ multiplex PCR reads with MiXCR, giving one entry per CDR3 protein. Of a few hundred thousand distinct CDR3 sequences in the sample, about 94% were seen once. Sequenced input: CD4+ T cells from PBMCs. All receptors come from a human donor with Susac syndrome.

The rearrangement uses TRBV7-2 and TRBJ1-2; weak D call: TRBD1 (6 bases). CDR1 and CDR2 from the germline V gene are SGHTA and FQGNSA. The CDR3 has 12 amino acids. Trimming took 5 bases from V and 8 from J, leaving 12 bases between them. CDR3 in amino acids: CASSGYREGYTF. CDR3 in DNA: TGTGCCAGCAGCGGATACAGGGAGGGCTACACCTTC.

V is TRBV25-1 and J is TRBJ1-2; the D gene is possibly TRBD1 (6 bases). The CDR3 runs 13 residues. Germline V gene data show CDR1 as MGHDK and CDR2 as SYGVNS. Trimming shortened V by 4 bases and J by 4 bases, and 10 bases separated the two germline ends. This chain's CDR3 is CASSVQGSYGYTF. CDR3 DNA sequence: TGTGCCAGCAGTGTCCAGGGGAGCTATGGCTACACCTTC.

The chain employs TRBV19 and TRBJ2-1; D is unclear. The CDR3 contains 17 residues. Between the trimmed V and J ends, which lost 3 bases and 4 bases, there was a span of 19 bases. Germline V gene sequence: CDR1 LNHDA, CDR2 SQIVND (reference sequence). This CDR3 is CASSILREGKGYNEQFF. The CDR3 coding sequence is TGTGCCAGTAGTATTCTCCGAGAAGGGAAGGGATACAATGAGCAGTTCTTC.

V is TRBV20-1 and J is TRBJ2-7, with a weak D call TRBD1 (7 bases). The CDR3 loop spans 13 amino acids. V was clipped by 5 bases and J by 2 bases, with 13 bases between them. Germline V lookup: CDR1 DFQATT, CDR2 SNEGSKA (reference sequence). In DNA, the CDR3 is TGCAGTGCTCCGACAGGGAGGACCTACGAGCAGTACTTC. Amino acid sequence: CSAPTGRTYEQYF.

The rearrangement joins TRBV12-3 or TRBV12-4 to TRBJ1-1; 9 bases fit TRBD1. Losses at the gene ends were 6 bases for V and 0 bases for J; bases not matched to a gene: 2. This CDR3 is built from 14 residues. The CDR3 region has the DNA TGTGCCAGCAGGGGGACAGGGATGAACACTGAAGCTTTCTTT. It encodes CASRGTGMNTEAFF.

This clonotype was found a few times. This sequence joins TRBV20-1 and TRBJ2-5, with a weak D call TRBD2 (6 bases). Per germline, CDR1 DFQATT and CDR2 SNEGSKA (reference sequence). Between the trimmed V and J ends, which lost 1 base and 5 bases, there was a span of 14 bases. The CDR3 is 14 residues long. CDR3 in DNA: TGCAGTGCTAGAGTACTAGCTGGAGGGGAGACCCAGTACTTC. Its protein is CSARVLAGGETQYF.

This chain uses TRBV9 with TRBJ2-1; D possibly corresponds to TRBD1 (6 bases). The ends were cut back, 3 bases at V and 5 bases at J, with 9 bases in the middle. This CDR3 region has 13 residues. The V gene's germline CDR1 is SGDLS and CDR2 YYNGEE. CDR3 DNA sequence: TGTGCCAGCAGCGAACAGGGAGACAATGAGCAGTTCTTC. It translates to CASSEQGDNEQFF.

This chain joins TRBV24-1 and TRBJ2-3; 9 nucleotides align to TRBD1. The CDR3 is made up of 15 amino acids. The germline V gene encodes CDR1 KGHDR and CDR2 SFDVKD. Trimming at V came to 3 bases and at J to 1 base, leaving 1 base not matched to a gene. The DNA of the CDR3 is TGTGCCACCAGTGATCGGGACAGGGGCACAGATACGCAGTATTTT. It yields the protein CATSDRDRGTDTQYF.

This clonotype was recorded a few times. The chain is built from TRBV30 and TRBJ2-7; D gene ambiguous. CDR1 is GTSNPN and CDR2 is SVGIG in the germline V gene (reference sequence). The CDR3 loop spans 13 amino acids. The V gene lost 0 bases and the J gene lost 2 bases, with 8 bases spanning the gap. The chain's CDR3 is CAWSVTGTYEQYF. Here the CDR3 DNA reads TGTGCCTGGAGTGTCACGGGTACCTACGAGCAGTACTTC.

The chain is built from TRBV25-1 and TRBJ2-3, with TRBD2 matching over 7 bases. CDR3 length equals 14 residues. Looked up from germline, CDR1 is MGHDK and CDR2 is SYGVNS. V trimming: 2 bases; J trimming: 5 bases; junction bases outside the gene matches: 4. The CDR3 coding sequence is TGTGCCAGCAGTGAAGCGGGGGATAAAGATACGCAGTATTTT. Its translation is CASSEAGDKDTQYF.

V gene TRBV30 combines with J gene TRBJ2-3, with TRBD2 as a possible D gene (6 bases). This CDR3 contains 14 residues. Trimming stripped 4 bases from V and 3 bases from J, with 14 bases between. Germline V gives CDR1 GTSNPN, CDR2 SVGIG (reference sequence). CDR3 amino acids: CAWMRGGETDTQYF. The DNA for the CDR3 is TGTGCCTGGATGAGGGGCGGGGAGACAGATACGCAGTATTTT.

The chain links TRBV18 to TRBJ2-3, with 7 bases identical to TRBD1. The CDR3 has 15 residues. Germline assignment: CDR1 KGHSH and CDR2 LQKENI. V trimming: 2 bases; J trimming: 1 base; junction bases outside the gene matches: 3. The CDR3 DNA follows: TGTGCCAGCTCACCAGAGGGGGCTCGCACAGATACGCAGTATTTT. This encodes CASSPEGARTDTQYF.

The V call is TRBV3-1, the J call TRBJ2-3; TRBD2 matches 7 bases. This CDR3 is 17 amino acids long. Germline V gene lookup returns CDR1 LGHDT and CDR2 YNNKEL (reference sequence). Trimming took 1 base from V and 3 from J; bases not matched to a gene: 10. CDR3 residues: CASSQVVSTSATDTQYF. In nucleotides, the CDR3 is TGTGCCAGCAGCCAAGTGGTCTCAACTAGCGCAACAGATACGCAGTATTTT.

This sequence joins TRBV29-1 and TRBJ1-2; unclear D gene. The ends were cut back, 4 bases at V and 4 bases at J, with 10 bases in the middle. The CDR3 covers 12 residues. Per the germline V gene, CDR1 is SQVTM and CDR2 is ANQGSEA. In nucleotides, the CDR3 is TGCAGCGTTGCAGGACGGTTCTATGGCTACACCTTC. It encodes CSVAGRFYGYTF.

V and J are TRBV4-1 and TRBJ1-1; 7 bases agree with TRBD1. With V trimmed by 4 bases and J by 11 bases, 16 bases remained unmatched. The germline V gene has CDR1 MGHRA and CDR2 YSYEKL. The CDR3 contains 15 residues. Here the CDR3 DNA reads TGCGCCAGCAGCCCCCGCGACAGGGTGAATAGGGTTGCTTTCTTT. It codes for CASSPRDRVNRVAFF.

V gene TRBV5-1 combines with J gene TRBJ2-3; possible D gene TRBD2, 6 bases. This CDR3 comprises 13 residues. The ends were cut back, 5 bases at V and 5 bases at J, with 12 bases in the middle. CDR1 and CDR2 from the germline V gene are SGHRS and YFSETQ. The CDR3 protein is CASSLSGEDTQYF. Written as DNA, the CDR3 is TGCGCCAGCAGTTTGTCGGGGGAAGATACGCAGTATTTT.

This clonotype was detected only once. This chain uses TRBV20-1 with TRBJ1-5; tentatively, D is TRBD1 (5 bases). Trimming took 6 bases from V and 8 from J, leaving 11 bases between them. The CDR3 is made up of 11 amino acids. The germline V gene encodes CDR1 DFQATT and CDR2 SNEGSKA (reference sequence). CDR3 in DNA: TGCAGTGCCCGGCGGGGGGAGCCCCAGCATTTT. This translates into CSARRGEPQHF.

V gene TRBV7-9 combines with J gene TRBJ1-5; 9 nucleotides agree with TRBD1. The junction had 3 bases not matched to a gene; V was cut back by 3 bases and J by 3 bases. The CDR3 length is 15 residues. Germline V lookup: CDR1 SEHNR, CDR2 FQNEAQ (reference sequence). CDR3 loop: CASSLGQGYNQPQHF. DNA for the CDR3: TGTGCCAGCAGCTTGGGACAGGGCTACAATCAGCCCCAGCATTTT. The whole variable domain, filled in from reference TRBV7-9 and TRBJ1-5, reads DTGVSQNPRHKITKRGQNVTFRCDPISEHNRLYWYRQTLGQGPEFLTYFQNEAQLEKSRLLSDRFSAERPKGSFSTLEIQRTEQGDSAMYLCASSLGQGYNQPQHFGDGTRLSIL.

The chain has TRBV30 and TRBJ2-1; D remains unclear. The CDR3 extends over 12 amino acids. CDR1 and CDR2 from the germline V gene are GTSNPN and SVGIG (reference sequence). V shed 0 bases and J shed 7 bases, with 7 bases lying between them. CDR3 amino acids: CAWSVPVNEQFF. The DNA for the CDR3 is TGTGCCTGGAGTGTACCCGTGAATGAGCAGTTCTTC.

In its sample, this clonotype was seen once. The chain combines TRBV12-3 or TRBV12-4 with TRBJ2-7, with D perhaps matching TRBD2 (7 bases). V was shortened by 0 bases and J by 7 bases, with 13 bases between the two germline ends. CDR3 size: 14 residues. CDR3 nucleotides: TGTGCCAGCAGTTTAGCGGGGGGGCTGGGTGAGCAGTACTTC. The encoded protein is CASSLAGGLGEQYF.